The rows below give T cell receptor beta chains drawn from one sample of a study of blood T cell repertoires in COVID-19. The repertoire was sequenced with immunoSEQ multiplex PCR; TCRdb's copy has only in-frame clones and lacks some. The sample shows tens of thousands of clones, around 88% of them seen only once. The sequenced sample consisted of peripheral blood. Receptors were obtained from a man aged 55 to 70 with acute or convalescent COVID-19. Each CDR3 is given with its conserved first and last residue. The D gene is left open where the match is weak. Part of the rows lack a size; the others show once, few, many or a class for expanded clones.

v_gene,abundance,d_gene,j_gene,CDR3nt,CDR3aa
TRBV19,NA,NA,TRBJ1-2,TGTGCCAGTAGCCCTGTCAGGGGTTTGACTAACTATGGCTACACCTTC,CASSPVRGLTNYGYTF
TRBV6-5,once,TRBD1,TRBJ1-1,TGTGCCAGCAGAACTACAGGGGTCACTGAAGCTTTCTTT,CASRTTGVTEAFF
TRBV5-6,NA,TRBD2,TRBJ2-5,TGTGCCAGCAGGGTGTGGCTAGCGGGAGGAAATAAAGAGACCCAGTACTTC,CASRVWLAGGNKETQYF
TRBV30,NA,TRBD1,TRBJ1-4,TGTGCCTGGAGTCCCACGGACAGGGGGCTGGCTAATGAAAAACTGTTTTTT,CAWSPTDRGLANEKLFF
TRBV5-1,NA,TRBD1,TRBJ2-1,TGCGCCAGCAGCTTGGGAATACAGGGGTTGACCTACAATGAGCAGTTCTTC,CASSLGIQGLTYNEQFF
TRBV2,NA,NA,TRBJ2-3,TGTGCCAGCGGGCGGGGAACCTATCCTGGTGGAGATACGCAGTATTTT,CASGRGTYPGGDTQYF
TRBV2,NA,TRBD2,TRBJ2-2,TGTGCCAGCAGTGAAACAGCGGGAGTTACCGGGGAGCTGTTTTTT,CASSETAGVTGELFF
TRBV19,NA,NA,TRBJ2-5,TGTGCCAGTAGTACAACCTTTGGCAGACAAGAGACCCAGTACTTC,CASSTTFGRQETQYF
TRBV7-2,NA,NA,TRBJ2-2,TGTGCCAGCACCAACATGGCTACTAGTGCGAACACCGGGGAGCTGTTTTTT,CASTNMATSANTGELFF
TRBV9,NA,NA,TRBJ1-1,TGTGCCAGCAGCGGACGGCGGGGAGCTTTCTTT,CASSGRRGAFF
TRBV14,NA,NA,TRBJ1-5,TGTGCCAGCAGCCCGGACAGTAATCAGCCCCAGCATTTT,CASSPDSNQPQHF
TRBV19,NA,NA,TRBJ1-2,TGTGCCAGTAGTACCCCGGGGTTCTATGGCTACACCTTC,CASSTPGFYGYTF
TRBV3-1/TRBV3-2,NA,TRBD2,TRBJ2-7,TGTGCCAGCAGCCATGGCCTAGCGGGAGGGTCACACTCCTACGAGCAGTACTTC,CASSHGLAGGSHSYEQYF
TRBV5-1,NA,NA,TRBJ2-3,TGCGCCAGCCAACCCCGGGGGGCGGGCACAGATACGCAGTATTTT,CASQPRGAGTDTQYF
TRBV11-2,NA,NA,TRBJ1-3,TGTGCCAGCAGCTTAGGACAGCTCCACTCTGGAAACACCATATATTTT,CASSLGQLHSGNTIYF
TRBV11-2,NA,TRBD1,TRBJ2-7,TGTGCCAGCAGCTTAAAGGGACAGGGAATCTACGAGCAGTACTTC,CASSLKGQGIYEQYF
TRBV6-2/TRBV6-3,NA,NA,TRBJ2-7,TGTGCCAGCAGTTCCATGTTACAGATCATTCCCTACGAGCAGTACTTC,CASSSMLQIIPYEQYF
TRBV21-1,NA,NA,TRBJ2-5,TGTGCCAGCAGCGACTGGGTACTAGCGGGAGGGGAGGAGACCCAGTACTTC,CASSDWVLAGGEETQYF
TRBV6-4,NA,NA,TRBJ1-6,TGTGCCAGCAGCTGGACAGTGGGAGATTCACCCCTCCACTTT,CASSWTVGDSPLHF
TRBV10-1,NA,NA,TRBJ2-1,TGCGCCAGCAGTGAGTCTATATGGGGGCCCGTCTACAATGAGCAGTTCTTC,CASSESIWGPVYNEQFF
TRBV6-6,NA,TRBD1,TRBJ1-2,TGTGCCAGCAGTTACTCGGACAGGAACTATGGCTACACCTTC,CASSYSDRNYGYTF
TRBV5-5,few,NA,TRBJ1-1,TGTGCCAGCAGCTTCGGGGTGGCCCCCACGCGTGGCACTGAAGCTTTCTTT,CASSFGVAPTRGTEAFF
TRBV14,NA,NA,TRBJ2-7,TGTGCCAGCAGCCAGACTACAGGGACGGAGCAGTACTTC,CASSQTTGTEQYF
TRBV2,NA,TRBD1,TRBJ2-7,TGTGCCAGCAGAGAGACAGGGGGCTTATACGAGCAGTACTTC,CASRETGGLYEQYF
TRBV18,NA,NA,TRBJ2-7,TGTGCCAGCTCACGAGAGAGGATCAACGAGCAGTACTTC,CASSRERINEQYF
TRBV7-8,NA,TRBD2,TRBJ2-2,TGTGCCAGCAGGTTAGCGGGAGTGTCGAACACCGGGGAGCTGTTTTTT,CASRLAGVSNTGELFF
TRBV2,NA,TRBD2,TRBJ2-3,TGTGCCAGCAGTGAAGATAGGGCGGGGGGGGCAGATACGCAGTATTTT,CASSEDRAGGADTQYF
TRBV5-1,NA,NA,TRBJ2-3,TGCGCCAGCAGCTTGAGGCCAGGCAGCACAGATACGCAGTATTTT,CASSLRPGSTDTQYF
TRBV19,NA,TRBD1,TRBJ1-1,TGTGCCAGTAGTTCCCAGGGACAGTATACTGAAGCTTTCTTT,CASSSQGQYTEAFF
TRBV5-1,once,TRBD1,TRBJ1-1,TGCGCCAGCAGCCTGGACAGGGGGCTCACTGAAGCTTTCTTT,CASSLDRGLTEAFF
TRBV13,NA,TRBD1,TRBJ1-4,TGTGCCAGCAGCTTAGTTGGGGGACAGGGTAATGAAAAACTGTTTTTT,CASSLVGGQGNEKLFF
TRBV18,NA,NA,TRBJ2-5,TGTGCCAGCTCACCACAGTCAGGCCGGTTGGAGACCCAGTACTTC,CASSPQSGRLETQYF
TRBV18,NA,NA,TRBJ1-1,TGTGCCTCCAGGGTGAACACTGAAGCTTTCTTT,CASRVNTEAFF
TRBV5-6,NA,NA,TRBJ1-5,TGTGCCAGCAGCTTGGCCGGGGGGCGCTTGGGCAATCAGCCCCAGCATTTT,CASSLAGGRLGNQPQHF
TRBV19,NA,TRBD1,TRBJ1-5,TGTGCCAGTAGTACCTCCCAGGGGGGCAATCAGCCCCAGCATTTT,CASSTSQGGNQPQHF
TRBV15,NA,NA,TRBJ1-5,TGTGCCACCAGCAGAGATAGGGGGAGTGGGGGCAATCAGCCCCAGCATTTT,CATSRDRGSGGNQPQHF
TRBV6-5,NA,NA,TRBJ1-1,TGTGCCAGGACAGAGAACACTGAAGCTTTCTTT,CARTENTEAFF
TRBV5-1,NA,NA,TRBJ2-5,TGCGCCAGCAGCCCGCGGGACAGTACACAAGAGACCCAGTACTTC,CASSPRDSTQETQYF
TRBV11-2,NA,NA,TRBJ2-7,TGTGCCAGCAGCTTATGGGCCGTCAAGGTCTACGAGCAGTACTTC,CASSLWAVKVYEQYF
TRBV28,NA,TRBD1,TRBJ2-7,TGTGCCAGCACCACTACCGGGACAGGGGCCTACGAGCAGTACTTC,CASTTTGTGAYEQYF
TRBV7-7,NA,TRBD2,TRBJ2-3,TGTGCCAGCAGCTCGGGACTAGCGGGAGATGCAGATACGCAGTATTTT,CASSSGLAGDADTQYF
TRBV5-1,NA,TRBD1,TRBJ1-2,TGCGCCAGCAGCCCTGACAGGGGCTATGGCTACACCTTC,CASSPDRGYGYTF
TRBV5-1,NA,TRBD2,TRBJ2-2,TGCGCCAGCGCTGGCGGGGGGGTAAACACCGGGGAGCTGTTTTTT,CASAGGGVNTGELFF
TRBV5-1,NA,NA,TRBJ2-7,TGCGCCAGCAGCTTGGGACACGAAGCCTACGAGCAGTACTTC,CASSLGHEAYEQYF
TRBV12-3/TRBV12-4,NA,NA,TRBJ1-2,TGTGCCAGCAGCCCCCTAGGGGCTTTCGGCTACACCTTC,CASSPLGAFGYTF
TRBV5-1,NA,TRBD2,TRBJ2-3,TGCGCCAGCAGCCCAACGACTAGCGGGAGATTGGGTACGCAGTATTTT,CASSPTTSGRLGTQYF
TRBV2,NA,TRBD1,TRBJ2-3,TGTGCCAGCAGTTCTGACAGGGGTAAATTAGATACGCAGTATTTT,CASSSDRGKLDTQYF
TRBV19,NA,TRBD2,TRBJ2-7,TGTGCCAGCAGCCTGGGACTAGCGGGAGGAGGAGAGCAGTACTTC,CASSLGLAGGGEQYF
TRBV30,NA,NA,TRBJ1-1,TGTGCCTGGAGCGAGGTGACTGGCGCTGAAGCTTTCTTT,CAWSEVTGAEAFF
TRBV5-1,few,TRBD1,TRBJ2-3,TGCGCCAGCAGCTCTAATACAGGGGGCGCGAGATCCACAGATACGCAGTATTTT,CASSSNTGGARSTDTQYF
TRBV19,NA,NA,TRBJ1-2,TGTGCCAGTACCCTGGGGCCAGGCTTGGATAACTATGGCTACACCTTC,CASTLGPGLDNYGYTF
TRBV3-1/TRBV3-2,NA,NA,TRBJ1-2,TGTGCCAGCAGCCCGACAGTCGGGTATGGCTACACCTTC,CASSPTVGYGYTF